Each of the 20 T cell receptor beta chains below was sequenced from the same sample in a study of blood T cell repertoires in COVID-19. The assay was immunoSEQ multiplex PCR, and TCRdb's table has in-frame clones only and misses some. The table has around 60,000 clones, 88% seen once. Sequencing used peripheral blood. These receptors all stem from a man aged 45-60 years with active COVID-19.

The gene calls are TRBV7-9 and TRBJ2-1, with TRBD2 matching 13 bases. Germline V CDR1 and CDR2: SEHNR, FQNEAQ (reference sequence). The CDR3 loop spans 17 amino acids. With V trimmed by 6 bases and J by 7 bases, 12 bases remained unmatched. CDR3 DNA sequence: TGTGCCAGCAGAGTACCCGTGGGACTAGCGGGGAATAATGAGCAGTTCTTC. Translation gives CASRVPVGLAGNNEQFF.

The chain employs TRBV9 and TRBJ2-1, with a possible D match to TRBD2 (6 bases). The CDR3 totals 14 residues. V was clipped by 0 bases and J by 7 bases, with 11 bases between them. The germline V gene encodes CDR1 SGDLS and CDR2 YYNGEE. The CDR3 coding sequence is TGTGCCAGCAGCGTAGCGGGGGAATCGAATGAGCAGTTCTTC. This codes for CASSVAGESNEQFF.

This clone was counted between two and nine times. This chain links TRBV12-3 or TRBV12-4 with TRBJ2-7, with D perhaps matching TRBD1 (6 bases). CDR3 size: 13 residues. Trimming took off 0 bases at V and 3 bases at J, with 6 bases between the two ends. CDR3 sequence (DNA): TGTGCCAGCAGTTTAGCCAGGGGCTACGAGCAGTACTTC. Its translation: CASSLARGYEQYF.

The rearrangement links TRBV5-1 to TRBJ2-5; perhaps TRBD1 as D (6 bases). Germline lookup yields CDR1 SGHRS and CDR2 YFSETQ. The CDR3 spans 13 residues. Deletions cut 4 bases from V and 2 bases from J, with 9 bases between. The CDR3 reads CASSDGQQETQYF. The CDR3 DNA is TGCGCCAGCAGCGACGGACAGCAAGAGACCCAGTACTTC.

V is TRBV2 and J is TRBJ1-1; 7 bases agree with TRBD1. V dropped 5 bases and J dropped 5; count of bases not matched to a gene: 8. This CDR3 is built from 14 residues. Germline V CDR1 and CDR2: SNHLY, FYNNEI. The CDR3 bases are TGTGCCAGCAGTCGTGACAGGGTGGGAACTGAAGCTTTCTTT. As protein: CASSRDRVGTEAFF. Supplemented by reference TRBV2 and TRBJ1-1, the full variable domain reads EPEVTQTPSHQVTQMGQEVILRCVPISNHLYFYWYRQILGQKVEFLVSFYNNEISEKSEIFDDQFSVERPDGSNFTLKIRSTKLEDSAMYFCASSRDRVGTEAFFGQGTRLTVV.

V gene TRBV6-5 combines with J gene TRBJ1-5; unclear D gene. Trimming shortened V by 10 bases and J by 7 bases, and 20 bases separated the two germline ends. The germline gives CDR1 MNHEY, CDR2 SVGAGI. The CDR3 is 14 residues long. This CDR3 is CATPGRRVGQPQHF. The DNA of the CDR3 is TGTGCCACCCCGGGGAGAAGGGTAGGGCAGCCCCAGCATTTT.

V usage is TRBV7-2 and J usage is TRBJ1-5; D is perhaps TRBD1 (6 bases). Germline V gene data show CDR1 as SGHTA and CDR2 as FQGNSA. The CDR3 totals 15 residues. V dropped 5 bases and J dropped 5 bases, with 16 bases sitting between them. The CDR3 spells CASSATGREDQPQHF. The CDR3 nucleotides read TGTGCCAGCAGCGCCACAGGGAGGGAAGATCAGCCCCAGCATTTT.

The chain combines TRBV6-5 with TRBJ1-5; D is perhaps TRBD1 (6 bases). The germline gives CDR1 MNHEY, CDR2 SVGAGI. The V end was cut by 0 bases, the J end by 2 bases, with 8 bases between. The CDR3 length is 15 residues. The DNA for the CDR3 is TGTGCCAGCAGTTACTCAGCAGGGGGCAATCAGCCCCAGCATTTT. It codes for CASSYSAGGNQPQHF.

The chain combines TRBV19 with TRBJ2-2; TRBD2 matches at 12 bases. The CDR3 runs to 14 residues. Germline V lookup: CDR1 LNHDA, CDR2 SQIVND (reference sequence). V lost 7 bases, J lost 7 bases, and 4 bases stayed unmatched. The CDR3 coding sequence is TGTGCCAGTACTAGCGGGGGGGCCCACGGGGAGCTGTTTTTT. This encodes CASTSGGAHGELFF. Full variable domain (rest looked up from reference TRBV19 and TRBJ2-2): DGGITQSPKYLFRKEGQNVTLSCEQNLNHDAMYWYRQDPGQGLRLIYYSQIVNDFQKGDIAEGYSVSREKKESFPLTVTSAQKNPTAFYLCASTSGGAHGELFFGEGSRLTVL.

V usage is TRBV5-8 and J usage is TRBJ2-5, with D tentatively TRBD1 (6 bases). This CDR3 is 16 amino acids long. The germline V gene encodes CDR1 SGHTS and CDR2 YDEGEE. Trimming took 6 bases from V and 2 from J, leaving 20 bases between them. The CDR3 sequence is CASTKTGGMVQETQYF. In nucleotides, the CDR3 is TGTGCCAGCACCAAGACAGGTGGCATGGTTCAAGAGACCCAGTACTTC. Based on the CDR3 plus reference TRBV5-8 and TRBJ2-5, the full variable domain is EAGVTQSPTHLIKTRGQQATLRCSPISGHTSVYWYQQALGLGLQFLLWYDEGEERNRGNFPPRFSGRQFPNYSSELNVNALELEDSALYLCASTKTGGMVQETQYFGPGTRLLVL.

This sequence joins TRBV28 and TRBJ1-2; TRBD1 aligns across 9 bases. V trimming: 6 bases; J trimming: 7 bases; junction bases outside the gene matches: 12. Germline CDR1 MDHEN, CDR2 SYDVKM. CDR3 length: 15 amino acids. The CDR3 bases are TGTGCCAGCAGGGCAGGGGGGACAGGGATCTCTGGCTACACCTTC. This gives the protein CASRAGGTGISGYTF.

This chain connects TRBV9 to TRBJ2-7; weak D call: TRBD1 (5 bases). V lost 3 bases and J 5 bases, leaving 18 bases between the germline ends. CDR1 is SGDLS and CDR2 is YYNGEE in the germline V gene. The CDR3 spans 15 residues. The DNA for the CDR3 is TGTGCCAGCAGCGAGTCTGGACGCAGGGTCAACGAGCAGTACTTC. Amino acids: CASSESGRRVNEQYF.

The chain joins TRBV7-7 to TRBJ2-1, with 9 nucleotides matching TRBD2. Germline trimming cut 3 bases from V and 0 bases from J; bases unmatched to any gene: 9. In germline, CDR1 is SSHAT, CDR2 FNYEAQ (reference sequence). This CDR3 region has 18 residues. CDR3 DNA: TGTGCCAGCAGCTTGGTCTATCTAGCGGGGAGCTCCTACAATGAGCAGTTCTTC. It encodes CASSLVYLAGSSYNEQFF. Combining the CDR3 with reference TRBV7-7 and TRBJ2-1 gives the whole variable domain GAGVSQSPRYKVTKRGQDVTLRCDPISSHATLYWYQQALGQGPEFLTYFNYEAQPDKSGLPSDRFSAERPEGSISTLTIQRTEQRDSAMYRCASSLVYLAGSSYNEQFFGPGTRLTVL.

The chain uses TRBV3-1 (or the pseudogene TRBV3-2) and TRBJ1-6; a weak D match, TRBD1 (6 bases). This CDR3 has 14 amino acids. Germline V gene data show CDR1 as LGHDT and CDR2 as YNNKEL (reference sequence). V was cut by 3 bases and J by 10 bases, with 13 bases left in between. The CDR3 here is CASSQDTTGSPLHF. CDR3 in DNA: TGTGCCAGCAGCCAGGACACGACAGGCTCACCCCTCCACTTT.

This chain links TRBV18 with TRBJ2-3; D might be TRBD1 (6 bases). With 2 bases removed from V and 3 bases from J, the gap between germline ends came to 12 bases. The CDR3 runs 15 residues. In germline, CDR1 is KGHSH, CDR2 LQKENI. CDR3 DNA: TGTGCCAGCTCACCAACTGGGGGCCAGACAGATACGCAGTATTTT. It translates to CASSPTGGQTDTQYF.

The table lists this clone with a few counts. The chain is built from TRBV7-9 and TRBJ1-3; D is unresolved. This CDR3 region has 17 residues. With 1 base removed from V and 2 bases from J, the gap between germline ends came to 15 bases. Germline values: CDR1 SEHNR, CDR2 FQNEAQ (reference sequence). CDR3 amino acids: CASSLVSREMAGNTIYF. Written as DNA, the CDR3 is TGTGCCAGCAGCTTAGTGAGCCGCGAGATGGCTGGAAACACCATATATTTT.

CDR3 DNA sequence: TGTGCCAGCAGCCAAGATCCCCCGGTCGGGGGAAACACCGGGGAGCTGTTTTTT. Residues: CASSQDPPVGGNTGELFF. The genes are TRBV4-2 and TRBJ2-2; possible D gene TRBD2, 6 bases. Trimming took off 0 bases at V and 2 bases at J, with 16 bases between the two ends. Germline V gene data show CDR1 as LGHNA and CDR2 as YNFKEQ. CDR3 length: 18 amino acids.

This clone appeared once. V and J are TRBV15 and TRBJ2-5; D not certain. V lost 3 bases to trimming and J lost 9 bases, with 5 bases between them. Germline V CDR1 and CDR2: LNHNV, YYDKDF (reference sequence). The CDR3 runs to 10 residues. In DNA, the CDR3 is TGTGCCACCAGCAGTCCTTCCCAGTACTTC. Amino acid sequence: CATSSPSQYF.

This chain joins TRBV30 and TRBJ2-7; TRBD1 is a possible D gene (6 bases). The CDR3 contains 11 residues. From germline, CDR1 is GTSNPN and CDR2 SVGIG (reference sequence). V was shortened by 3 bases and J by 12 bases, with 15 bases between the two germline ends. CDR3 protein: CAWSLDRIGYF. CDR3 in DNA: TGTGCCTGGAGCCTAGACAGGATTGGGTACTTC.

The V and J genes are TRBV7-9 and TRBJ1-5, with 7 bases fitting TRBD1. CDR1 is SEHNR, CDR2 FQNEAQ, per germline (reference sequence). CDR3 length equals 15 residues. Losses at the gene ends were 6 bases for V and 5 bases for J; bases not matched to a gene: 10. The CDR3 nucleotides are TGTGCCAGCAGTCAAGACAGGGTCGGGGATCAGCCCCAGCATTTT. It yields the protein CASSQDRVGDQPQHF.